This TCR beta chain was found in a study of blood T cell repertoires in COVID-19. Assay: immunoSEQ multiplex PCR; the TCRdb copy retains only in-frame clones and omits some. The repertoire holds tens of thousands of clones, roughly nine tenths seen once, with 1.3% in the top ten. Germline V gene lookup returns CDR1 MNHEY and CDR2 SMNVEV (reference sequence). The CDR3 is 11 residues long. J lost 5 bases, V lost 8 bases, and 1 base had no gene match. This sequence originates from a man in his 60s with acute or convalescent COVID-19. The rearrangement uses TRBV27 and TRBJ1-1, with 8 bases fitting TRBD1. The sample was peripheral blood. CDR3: CASYRGTEAFF. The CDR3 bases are TGTGCCAGCTACAGGGGGACTGAAGCTTTCTTT.